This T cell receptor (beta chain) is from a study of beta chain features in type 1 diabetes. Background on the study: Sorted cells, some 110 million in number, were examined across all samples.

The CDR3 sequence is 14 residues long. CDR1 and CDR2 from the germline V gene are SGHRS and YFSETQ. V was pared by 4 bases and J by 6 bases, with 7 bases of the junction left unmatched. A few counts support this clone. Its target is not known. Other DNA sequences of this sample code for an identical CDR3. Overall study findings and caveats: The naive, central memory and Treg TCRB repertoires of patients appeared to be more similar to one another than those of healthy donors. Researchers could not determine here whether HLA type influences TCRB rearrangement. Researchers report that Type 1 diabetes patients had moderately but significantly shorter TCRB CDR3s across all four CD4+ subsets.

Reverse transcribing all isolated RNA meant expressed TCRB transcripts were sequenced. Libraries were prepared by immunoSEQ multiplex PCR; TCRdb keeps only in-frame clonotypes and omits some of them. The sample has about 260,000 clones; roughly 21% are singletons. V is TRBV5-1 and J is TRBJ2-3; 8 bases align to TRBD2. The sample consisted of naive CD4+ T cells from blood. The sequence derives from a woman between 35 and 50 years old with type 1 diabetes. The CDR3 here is CASSPGLAGDTQYF. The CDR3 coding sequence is TGCGCCAGCAGCCCAGGACTAGCAGGGGATACGCAGTATTTT. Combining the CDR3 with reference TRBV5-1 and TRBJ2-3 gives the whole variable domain KAGVTQTPRYLIKTRGQQVTLSCSPISGHRSVSWYQQTPGQGLQFLFEYFSETQRNKGNFPGRFSGRQFSNSRSEMNVSTLELGDSALYLCASSPGLAGDTQYFGPGTRLTVL.